These 17 T cell receptor beta chains were all obtained from the same sample, sequenced in a study of T cells in Graves' hyperthyroidism and ophthalmopathy. From RNA transcripts, TCR beta CDR3 regions were amplified. TCR CDR3 regions were first amplified by RT-PCR with HTBI primers. TCRdb redid the calling of the multiplex PCR reads with MiXCR, one entry per CDR3 protein. The sample records approximately 610,000 distinct CDR3 sequences, roughly 15% being singletons. The sample consisted of blood. The receptors were sampled from a woman aged 40 to 55 with Graves' ophthalmopathy.

This clonotype came up many times. This chain links TRBV15 with TRBJ2-4, with 11 bases aligning to TRBD2. The CDR3 totals 17 residues. CDR1 LNHNV and CDR2 YYDKDF come from the germline V gene (reference sequence). The J segment lost 3 bases and the V segment lost 0 bases, leaving 4 bases of the junction unmatched. The CDR3 loop reads CATSRELTSGSKNIQYF. CDR3 sequence (DNA): TGTGCCACCAGCAGAGAATTAACTAGCGGGAGCAAAAACATTCAGTACTTC.

This clonotype showed up many times. This sequence joins TRBV12-3 or TRBV12-4 and TRBJ2-3; D may match TRBD1 or TRBD2 (5 bases each). There are 16 residues in the CDR3. V dropped 3 bases and J dropped 3 bases, with 16 bases sitting between them. The CDR3 reads CASSFSGAPGTDTQYF. As DNA, the CDR3 is TGTGCCAGCAGTTTCAGTGGGGCTCCGGGGACAGATACGCAGTATTTT.

The chain couples TRBV5-1 to TRBJ2-2, with a possible D match to TRBD1 (6 bases). The CDR3 is made up of 15 amino acids. CDR1 SGHRS and CDR2 YFSETQ come from the germline V gene. Trimming removed 4 bases from V and 1 base from J, with 11 bases in between. The CDR3 here is CASSQGSLNTGELFF. CDR3 coding DNA: TGCGCCAGCAGCCAGGGGTCCCTGAACACCGGGGAGCTGTTTTTT.

CDR3 in DNA: TGCGCCAGCAGCTCTGACAGGGGTAGCTCCTACAATGAGCAGTTCTTC. Translated, it gives CASSSDRGSSYNEQFF. V is TRBV5-1 and J is TRBJ2-1, with TRBD1 matching 8 bases. The V gene's germline CDR1 is SGHRS and CDR2 YFSETQ. Germline trimming cut 3 bases from V and 0 bases from J; bases unmatched to any gene: 5. The CDR3 consists of 16 residues.

This clonotype has ten or more counts. The chain recombines TRBV12-3 or TRBV12-4 with TRBJ2-7, with 12 bases that match TRBD1. This CDR3 spans 13 amino acids. The junction had 3 bases not matched to a gene; V was cut back by 6 bases and J by 6 bases. The CDR3 loop is CASSPGQGAEQYF. For the CDR3, the DNA is TGTGCCAGCAGCCCGGGACAGGGGGCCGAGCAGTACTTC.

The sample holds many counts of this clonotype. For the CDR3, the DNA is TGTGCCAGCAGCTTAGTGTCTCAAAGGCCGGAGACCCAGTACTTC. As protein: CASSLVSQRPETQYF. This chain links TRBV7-2 with TRBJ2-5, with unresolved D. Trimming cost V 1 base and J 5 bases, with 14 bases left between them. This CDR3 contains 15 residues. Germline-derived CDR1 and CDR2 are SGHTA and FQGNSA.

Many counts were recorded for this clonotype. Written as DNA, the CDR3 is TGTGCCAGCAGCTCCAAGGGGGGGGCAACCTACGAGCAGTACTTC. As protein: CASSSKGGATYEQYF. The genes are TRBV7-2 and TRBJ2-7, with a possible D match to TRBD2 (7 bases). This CDR3 has 15 amino acids. Trimming removed 4 bases at V and 2 bases at J, with 15 bases between. The germline V gene encodes CDR1 SGHTA and CDR2 FQGNSA.

This clonotype was recorded at least ten times. J is TRBJ2-5 and V is TRBV6-5; possible D gene TRBD2, 6 bases. V was pared by 0 bases and J by 3 bases, with 14 bases between. The CDR3 consists of 16 residues. CDR1 MNHEY and CDR2 SVGAGI come from the germline V gene. DNA of the CDR3: TGTGCCAGCAGTTACTCGCACGCGCGGGGCGAAGAGACCCAGTACTTC. Translated, it gives CASSYSHARGEETQYF.

This clonotype was found a few times. The chain is built from TRBV5-5 and TRBJ1-5; TRBD1 agrees at 7 bases. The CDR3 spans 16 residues. Trimming took 3 bases from V and 0 from J; bases not matched to a gene: 6. Germline V gives CDR1 SGHKS, CDR2 YYEKEE (reference sequence). The CDR3 loop is CASSSTGAVSNQPQHF. The CDR3 DNA is TGTGCCAGCAGCTCAACAGGGGCTGTTAGCAATCAGCCCCAGCATTTT.

This clonotype was counted many times. The rearrangement uses TRBV6-1 and TRBJ1-1; D remains unclear. The germline V gene has CDR1 MNHNS and CDR2 SASEGT. This CDR3 has 15 amino acids. V was clipped by 7 bases and J by 2 bases, with 17 bases between them. The CDR3 sequence: CASTPGGTENTEAFF. The CDR3 DNA reads TGTGCCAGCACTCCAGGAGGAACAGAAAACACTGAAGCTTTCTTT.

The chain links TRBV7-9 to TRBJ2-5; 11 positions agree with TRBD1. This CDR3 is 12 amino acids long. Germline CDR1 SEHNR, CDR2 FQNEAQ (reference sequence). V was pared by 11 bases and J by 5 bases, with 4 bases of the junction left unmatched. CDR3 residues: CAGQGAAETQYF. Written as DNA, the CDR3 is TGTGCCGGACAGGGGGCCGCGGAGACCCAGTACTTC.

At least ten counts were recorded for this clonotype. This chain links TRBV6-1 with TRBJ1-2, with TRBD1 matching 9 bases. The germline gives CDR1 MNHNS, CDR2 SASEGT. The length of the CDR3 is 13 residues. V dropped 6 bases and J dropped 3; count of bases not matched to a gene: 2. In DNA form, the CDR3 reads TGTGCCAGCAGAGACAGGGGGTACTATGGCTACACCTTC. It specifies CASRDRGYYGYTF.

This clonotype has only one observation. The V call is TRBV24-1, the J call TRBJ2-2; a weak D match, TRBD1 (6 bases). Germline lookup yields CDR1 KGHDR and CDR2 SFDVKD. The length of the CDR3 is 16 residues. V lost 4 bases and J lost 5, with 16 bases in between. CDR3: CATSDPGQRGTGELFF. CDR3 DNA: TGTGCCACCAGTGACCCAGGACAAAGGGGGACCGGGGAGCTGTTTTTT.

This clonotype was counted at least ten times. V usage is TRBV27 and J usage is TRBJ1-1, with D perhaps TRBD1 (5 bases). CDR1 MNHEY and CDR2 SMNVEV come from the germline V gene (reference sequence). This CDR3 is built from 13 residues. V was cut by 2 bases and J by 4 bases, with 8 bases left in between. The CDR3 nucleotides are TGTGCCAGCAGTTTAGAAGGGACCACTGAAGCTTTCTTT. This sequence encodes CASSLEGTTEAFF.

This clonotype has just a few counts. The chain is built from TRBV30 and TRBJ2-7; possibly TRBD2 for D (5 bases). This CDR3 comprises 11 residues. The germline gives CDR1 GTSNPN, CDR2 SVGIG (reference sequence). The V end was cut by 8 bases, the J end by 0 bases, with 8 bases between. The CDR3: CARRDSYEQYF. The DNA for the CDR3 is TGTGCCCGCCGGGACTCCTACGAGCAGTACTTC.

This clonotype came up many times. The V and J genes are TRBV4-2 and TRBJ1-1, with TRBD1 as a possible D gene (5 bases). V lost 2 bases to trimming and J lost 4 bases, with 14 bases between them. CDR3 length: 15 residues. Germline assignment: CDR1 LGHNA and CDR2 YNFKEQ. The CDR3: CASSQFGGGATEAFF. For the CDR3, the DNA is TGTGCCAGCAGCCAATTTGGCGGGGGTGCCACTGAAGCTTTCTTT.

This clonotype was counted at least ten times. The genes are TRBV30 and TRBJ1-2; the match to TRBD1 covers 10 bases. The germline V gene has CDR1 GTSNPN and CDR2 SVGIG (reference sequence). The CDR3 is 15 residues long. The J segment lost 2 bases and the V segment lost 0 bases, leaving 3 bases of the junction unmatched. This CDR3 is CAWSVPGQGNYGYTF. CDR3 nucleotides: TGTGCCTGGAGTGTACCGGGACAGGGGAACTATGGCTACACCTTC.